This TCR beta chain originates from a study of vaccination effects on CD4 cells after COVID-19. Whole-study findings and limits: There was marked clonal contraction among infection- and vaccine-induced clones late after vaccination.

With V trimmed by 8 bases and J by 2 bases, 6 bases remained unmatched. Per the germline V gene, CDR1 is SNHLY and CDR2 is FYNNEI. The CDR3 contains 15 residues. ViraFEST expansion of antigen-specific CD4+ T cells with viral peptide pools preceded sequencing. After roughly ten days in culture, the CD4+ T cells were isolated. Each person got two doses of an mRNA SARS-CoV-2 vaccine, BNT162b2 or mRNA-1273. Neither prior SARS-CoV-2 infection nor positive nucleocapsid antibodies were present in the vaccine recipients. Fresh IL-2-containing medium replaced half the medium on days 3 and 7. Sequencing used immunoSEQ multiplex PCR; TCRdb keeps in-frame clones, though not all of them. The sample consists of approximately 28,000 clones, 65% to 80% of them appearing once. About this clone: Its antigen is not identified.

The source was CD4+ T cells from PBMCs cultured with HCoV-NL63 spike peptides, collected after COVID-19 vaccination. This receptor was taken from a human donor who received a COVID-19 vaccine. The chain couples TRBV2 to TRBJ1-5, with TRBD1 identical over 10 bases. The CDR3 loop reads CASLAGTGGNQPQHF. As DNA, the CDR3 is TGTGCCAGCTTAGCCGGGACAGGGGGCAATCAGCCCCAGCATTTT.